The next 25 T cell receptor beta chains were all read from a single sample in a study of shared clonotypes between healthy human individuals. Selected positively for CCR7 and CD45RO-negative, naive CD8 cells excluded terminally differentiated effector memory CD45RA+ cells. The assay was immunoSEQ multiplex PCR, and TCRdb's table has in-frame clones only and misses some. The data contain around 2,000,000 clones, 85% to 95% of them singletons. Sequencing was performed on naive CD8+ T cells sorted from blood. These receptors were collected from a man aged 18-30 years in good health.

J is TRBJ1-5 and V is TRBV4-3, with TRBD1 as a possible D gene (5 bases). Germline lookup yields CDR1 LGHNA and CDR2 YSLEER. Between the trimmed V and J ends, which lost 0 bases and 2 bases, there was a span of 11 bases. The CDR3 is made up of 16 amino acids. In DNA, the CDR3 is TGCGCCAGCAGCCAAGATAGGGGTCGGGGCAATCAGCCCCAGCATTTT. Its translation: CASSQDRGRGNQPQHF.

The DNA of the CDR3 is TGTGCCAGCAGCAAAGCGCGTGTTTCGACAGATACGCAGTATTTT. Protein product: CASSKARVSTDTQYF. The chain uses TRBV13 and TRBJ2-3, with D unclear. Trimming cost V 5 bases and J 3 bases, with 15 bases left between them. Germline values: CDR1 PRHDT, CDR2 FYEKMQ (reference sequence). The CDR3 sequence is 15 residues long.

Turning to this clone: In the same sample, other DNA sequences code for this CDR3. This sequence joins TRBV30 and TRBJ1-1, with 8 nucleotides matching TRBD1. This CDR3 region has 13 residues. CDR1 GTSNPN and CDR2 SVGIG come from the germline V gene (reference sequence). V shed 3 bases, J shed 2 bases, and the junction held 2 bases outside the gene matches. CDR3 DNA: TGTGCCTGGAGCGACAGGGGCAACACTGAAGCTTTCTTT. Its translation: CAWSDRGNTEAFF. The full variable domain, in which reference TRBV30 and TRBJ1-1 provide the parts outside the CDR3, is SQTIHQWPATLVQPVGSPLSLECTVEGTSNPNLYWYRQAAGRGLQLLFYSVGIGQISSEVPQNLSASRPQDRQFILSSKKLLLSDSGFYLCAWSDRGNTEAFFGQGTRLTVV.

This chain connects TRBV4-1 to TRBJ2-5, with D hard to call. Looked up from germline, CDR1 is MGHRA and CDR2 is YSYEKL. With 0 bases removed from V and 2 bases from J, the gap between germline ends came to 7 bases. This CDR3 has 14 residues. The CDR3 sequence is CASSQEPAQETQYF. As DNA, the CDR3 is TGCGCCAGCAGCCAAGAGCCAGCGCAAGAGACCCAGTACTTC.

This chain uses TRBV11-3 with TRBJ2-7; no clear D. CDR1 SGHNT and CDR2 YENEEA come from the germline V gene. The length of the CDR3 is 13 residues. Trimming pared 2 bases from V and 0 bases from J, leaving 5 bases between. The CDR3 region has the DNA TGTGCCAGCAGCTTATCCAGCTCCTACGAGCAGTACTTC. Protein product: CASSLSSSYEQYF.

The rearrangement joins TRBV7-9 to TRBJ2-5; D possibly matches TRBD1 or TRBD2 (6 bases each). Trimming cost V 11 bases and J 0 bases, with 16 bases left between them. The V gene's germline CDR1 is SEHNR and CDR2 FQNEAQ (reference sequence). The CDR3 covers 14 residues. The CDR3: CAAGGATNQETQYF. The CDR3 bases are TGTGCCGCCGGGGGCGCAACCAACCAAGAGACCCAGTACTTC.

The chain has TRBV5-6 and TRBJ1-6; tentatively, D is TRBD1 (6 bases). The V gene lost 0 bases and the J gene lost 9 bases, with 10 bases spanning the gap. Germline loops: CDR1 SGHDT, CDR2 YYEEEE. The CDR3 has 14 residues. This CDR3 is CASSLEGGVSPLHF. Written as DNA, the CDR3 is TGTGCCAGCAGCTTGGAGGGGGGGGTTTCACCCCTCCACTTT.

V usage is TRBV10-3 and J usage is TRBJ2-7; D possibly uses TRBD1 or TRBD2 (5 bases each). V dropped 2 bases and J dropped 4 bases, with 18 bases sitting between them. This CDR3 region has 16 residues. Germline V gene data show CDR1 as ENHRY and CDR2 as SYGVKD. In nucleotides, the CDR3 is TGTGCCATCAGTGAGGGGGACGGCGAGGGCGGATACGAGCAGTACTTC. Protein product: CAISEGDGEGGYEQYF.

Here the CDR3 reads CASSLTGDNEKLFF. CDR3 DNA sequence: TGTGCCAGTAGTCTGACAGGGGATAATGAAAAACTGTTTTTT. V usage is TRBV19 and J usage is TRBJ1-4; 8 bases agree with TRBD1. Unmatched junction bases numbered 3, after V lost 5 bases and J lost 4 bases. CDR3 length: 14 residues. Germline assignment: CDR1 LNHDA and CDR2 SQIVND (reference sequence).

This clone appeared a single time. The chain couples TRBV7-8 to TRBJ1-2; a weak D match, TRBD1 (5 bases). The length of the CDR3 is 16 residues. The V end lost 2 bases, the J end lost 0 bases, and 13 bases lay between the germline ends. Per the germline V gene, CDR1 is SGHVS and CDR2 is FQNEAQ. In DNA form, the CDR3 reads TGTGCCAGCAGCTTATTACAGGCGCCAACTAACTATGGCTACACCTTC. Translating it yields CASSLLQAPTNYGYTF.

The chain's CDR3 is CASSRTGVEQFF. The CDR3 DNA sequence: TGTGCCAGCAGCCGAACAGGGGTTGAGCAGTTCTTC. The chain uses TRBV7-9 and TRBJ2-1; 7 bases line up with TRBD1. Per germline, CDR1 SEHNR and CDR2 FQNEAQ (reference sequence). V gave up 5 bases and J gave up 9 bases; unmatched junction bases: 4. CDR3 size: 12 residues. Full variable domain (outside the CDR3, taken from reference TRBV7-9 and TRBJ2-1): DTGVSQNPRHKITKRGQNVTFRCDPISEHNRLYWYRQTLGQGPEFLTYFQNEAQLEKSRLLSDRFSAERPKGSFSTLEIQRTEQGDSAMYLCASSRTGVEQFFGPGTRLTVL.

This chain joins TRBV19 and TRBJ1-2; perhaps TRBD1 as D (5 bases). CDR1 is LNHDA, CDR2 SQIVND, per germline (reference sequence). The V and J ends lost 7 bases and 4 bases respectively, with 19 bases between them. The CDR3 is 15 amino acids. CDR3 residues: CASTTDTLGGYGYTF. Written as DNA, the CDR3 is TGTGCCAGTACCACGGACACCCTGGGGGGCTATGGCTACACCTTC.

The J gene is TRBJ1-1, the V gene TRBV5-6, with D possibly TRBD1 on 5 matching bases. CDR1 SGHDT and CDR2 YYEEEE come from the germline V gene. The CDR3 contains 13 residues. Trimming removed 4 bases from V and 11 bases from J, with 18 bases in between. Written as DNA, the CDR3 is TGTGCCAGCAGCAAAGACAGAGCCACTGGGGCTTTCTTT. As protein: CASSKDRATGAFF.

The chain has TRBV7-9 and TRBJ2-7, with D hard to call. Germline CDR1 is SEHNR and CDR2 is FQNEAQ (reference sequence). The V end lost 6 bases, the J end lost 2 bases, and 11 bases lay between the germline ends. The CDR3 spans 13 residues. CDR3 protein: CASSQSVTYEQYF. The CDR3 DNA reads as TGTGCCAGCAGTCAATCAGTGACCTACGAGCAGTACTTC.

This chain uses TRBV9 with TRBJ2-3; 8 nucleotides align to TRBD2. The CDR3 covers 15 residues. The trim removed 1 base at V and 4 bases at J, leaving 5 bases unmatched. CDR1 is SGDLS and CDR2 is YYNGEE in the germline V gene. CDR3 bases: TGTGCCAGCAGCGTATGGGGGCGGGAGGCAGATACGCAGTATTTT. Its translation: CASSVWGREADTQYF. The full variable domain, in which reference TRBV9 and TRBJ2-3 provide the parts outside the CDR3, is DSGVTQTPKHLITATGQRVTLRCSPRSGDLSVYWYQQSLDQGLQFLIQYYNGEERAKGNILERFSAQQFPDLHSELNLSSLELGDSALYFCASSVWGREADTQYFGPGTRLTVL.

The chain links TRBV28 to TRBJ2-3, with D maybe TRBD1 (6 bases). Trimming shortened V by 6 bases and J by 0 bases, and 16 bases separated the two germline ends. The CDR3 extends over 16 amino acids. Per germline, CDR1 MDHEN and CDR2 SYDVKM. The CDR3 DNA follows: TGTGCCAGCAGCTACCCTCGGACAGCTAGCACAGATACGCAGTATTTT. Translation: CASSYPRTASTDTQYF.

This chain joins TRBV9 and TRBJ2-2, with 10 positions matching TRBD2. From germline, CDR1 is SGDLS and CDR2 YYNGEE. The V segment lost 1 base and the J segment 8 bases; nucleotides outside the gene matches: 8. The CDR3 runs to 16 residues. The DNA for the CDR3 is TGTGCCAGCAGCGTATTAGCTAGCGGGAGTGCTGGGGAGCTGTTTTTT. Translated: CASSVLASGSAGELFF.

This clone showed up just once. The chain joins TRBV10-2 to TRBJ1-1, with D possibly matching TRBD1 (5 bases). V was pared by 5 bases and J by 3 bases, with 10 bases between. Germline CDR1 WSHSY, CDR2 SAAADI. The CDR3 has 13 amino acids. In DNA form, the CDR3 reads TGCGCCAGCAGTACCGGGACTTACACTGAAGCTTTCTTT. Protein: CASSTGTYTEAFF.

The V call is TRBV11-3, the J call TRBJ2-5; TRBD2 is a possible D gene (6 bases). Trimming left V 5 bases short and J 2 bases short, with 9 bases between. CDR3 size: 13 residues. CDR1 SGHNT and CDR2 YENEEA come from the germline V gene. The CDR3 loop is CASSPAGQETQYF. CDR3 nucleotides: TGTGCCAGCAGCCCGGCGGGGCAAGAGACCCAGTACTTC. The complete variable domain, with remaining parts taken from reference TRBV11-3 and TRBJ2-5, reads EAGVVQSPRYKIIEKKQPVAFWCNPISGHNTLYWYLQNLGQGPELLIRYENEEAVDDSQLPKDRFSAERLKGVDSTLKIQPAELGDSAVYLCASSPAGQETQYFGPGTRLLVL.

The gene calls are TRBV5-1 and TRBJ2-3; possibly TRBD1 or TRBD2 for D (6 bases each). CDR1 and CDR2 (germline): SGHRS, YFSETQ. The CDR3 covers 16 residues. V shed 3 bases and J shed 2 bases, with 16 bases lying between them. In DNA form, the CDR3 reads TGCGCCAGCAGCTCTGGGGCGGGACACATCACAGATACGCAGTATTTT. Translated: CASSSGAGHITDTQYF.

Comment on this clone: At one end the junction does not follow the germline gene, possibly because of a read error. The chain couples TRBV9 to TRBJ1-5; perhaps TRBD1 as D (6 bases). The CDR3 runs to 13 residues. Germline V lookup: CDR1 SGDLS, CDR2 YYNGEE. DNA for the CDR3: TGTGCCAGCTGCGTAGAAGAGGGGGGGCCCCAGCATTTT. Translation gives CASCVEEGGPQHF.

The rearrangement links TRBV7-9 to TRBJ1-1; the match to TRBD1 covers 8 bases. Germline CDR1 SEHNR, CDR2 FQNEAQ (reference sequence). The CDR3 covers 17 residues. V gave up 1 base and J gave up 2 bases; unmatched junction bases: 9. The CDR3 sequence: CASSLVGQGEINTEAFF. Here the CDR3 DNA reads TGTGCCAGCAGCTTAGTTGGACAGGGAGAAATCAACACTGAAGCTTTCTTT. The whole variable domain, remainder taken from reference TRBV7-9 and TRBJ1-1, is DTGVSQNPRHKITKRGQNVTFRCDPISEHNRLYWYRQTLGQGPEFLTYFQNEAQLEKSRLLSDRFSAERPKGSFSTLEIQRTEQGDSAMYLCASSLVGQGEINTEAFFGQGTRLTVV.

Points on this clone: The sample holds other DNA sequences that translate to the same CDR3. This CDR3 reads CASSLSTEAFF. The CDR3 nucleotides read TGTGCCAGCAGCTTGTCCACTGAAGCTTTCTTT. This chain connects TRBV7-9 to TRBJ1-1, with no clear D. Trimming pared 3 bases from V and 4 bases from J, leaving 3 bases between. Germline V CDR1 and CDR2: SEHNR, FQNEAQ (reference sequence). This CDR3 has 11 residues.

The genes are TRBV20-1 and TRBJ1-1; D call uncertain. This CDR3 has 11 amino acids. V lost 2 bases to trimming and J lost 5 bases, with 6 bases between them. The germline V gene has CDR1 DFQATT and CDR2 SNEGSKA (reference sequence). The CDR3 nucleotides read TGCAGTGCTAGACGGATTACTGAAGCTTTCTTT. Translated, it gives CSARRITEAFF.

This clone was recorded only once. The rearrangement joins TRBV14 to TRBJ1-2, with D tentatively TRBD1 (5 bases). CDR3 length: 16 amino acids. The germline gives CDR1 SGHDN, CDR2 FVKESK. Trimming stripped 0 bases from V and 5 bases from J, with 16 bases between. The CDR3 sequence: CASSQELGGEEYGYTF. CDR3 nucleotides: TGTGCCAGCAGCCAAGAGTTGGGGGGAGAGGAGTATGGCTACACCTTC.